This passage covers 23 T cell receptor beta chains from one sample sequenced in a study of cytomegalovirus exposure and HLA in healthy donors. The primer mix had 60 Vbeta and 13 Jbeta primers. TCRdb keeps only in-frame clones here, not all; method: immunoSEQ multiplex PCR. This sample has fewer than 150,000 clones, with around three quarters found just once. The material sequenced was PBMCs. The origin of the receptors is a woman between 40 and 50 years old in good health and CMV-seropositive.

V is TRBV5-4 and J is TRBJ1-1; the match to TRBD1 covers 9 bases. The CDR3 has 14 amino acids. Germline CDR1 reads SGHNT; CDR2 reads YYREEE (reference sequence). The V segment lost 1 base and the J segment 6 bases; nucleotides outside the gene matches: 4. The CDR3 nucleotides are TGTGCCAGCAGCTTGAGGGACAGGGTCCCTGAAGCTTTCTTT. Translated, it gives CASSLRDRVPEAFF. The variable domain in full, completed from reference TRBV5-4 and TRBJ1-1, reads ETGVTQSPTHLIKTRGQQVTLRCSSQSGHNTVSWYQQALGQGPQFIFQYYREEENGRGNFPPRFSGLQFPNYSSELNVNALELDDSALYLCASSLRDRVPEAFFGQGTRLTVV.

This chain connects TRBV29-1 to TRBJ2-3; 9 bases align to TRBD2. Per germline, CDR1 SQVTM and CDR2 ANQGSEA. CDR3 size: 15 residues. With V trimmed by 4 bases and J by 3 bases, 8 bases remained unmatched. The CDR3: CSVVGSAGGTDTQYF. CDR3 nucleotide sequence: TGCAGCGTTGTTGGTTCCGCGGGAGGGACAGATACGCAGTATTTT.

The chain recombines TRBV5-1 with TRBJ2-7; D ambiguous. V lost 4 bases and J 3 bases, leaving 17 bases between the germline ends. The germline gives CDR1 SGHRS, CDR2 YFSETQ. The CDR3 runs to 15 residues. The CDR3 bases are TGCGCCAGCAGCCAGACCGGAGCCGTCCTCTACGAGCAGTACTTC. Protein sequence: CASSQTGAVLYEQYF.

The chain joins TRBV13 to TRBJ2-1; weak D call: TRBD2 (6 bases). Germline V lookup: CDR1 PRHDT, CDR2 FYEKMQ (reference sequence). Trimming took off 2 bases at V and 4 bases at J, with 12 bases between the two ends. CDR3 size: 15 residues. The CDR3 nucleotides are TGTGCCAGCAGCTTACTCGGGAGACTATACAATGAGCAGTTCTTC. The encoded protein is CASSLLGRLYNEQFF.

This chain connects TRBV5-1 to TRBJ2-5; D is possibly TRBD1 (7 bases). Germline V gives CDR1 SGHRS, CDR2 YFSETQ. The CDR3 length is 14 residues. Trimming stripped 4 bases from V and 1 base from J, with 11 bases between. In DNA form, the CDR3 reads TGCGCCAGCAGCGGCGGGACAGCCCAAGAGACCCAGTACTTC. This translates into CASSGGTAQETQYF. Supplemented by reference TRBV5-1 and TRBJ2-5, the full variable domain reads KAGVTQTPRYLIKTRGQQVTLSCSPISGHRSVSWYQQTPGQGLQFLFEYFSETQRNKGNFPGRFSGRQFSNSRSEMNVSTLELGDSALYLCASSGGTAQETQYFGPGTRLLVL.

The J gene is TRBJ1-5, the V gene TRBV5-5; D ambiguous. The germline CDR1 and CDR2 sequences are SGHKS and YYEKEE (reference sequence). The length of the CDR3 is 15 residues. Trimming removed 1 base from V and 1 base from J, with 9 bases in between. This CDR3 reads CASSLYGDSNQPQHF. The CDR3 nucleotides are TGTGCCAGCAGCTTGTACGGAGACAGCAATCAGCCCCAGCATTTT. Complete variable domain (other parts from reference TRBV5-5 and TRBJ1-5): DAGVTQSPTHLIKTRGQQVTLRCSPISGHKSVSWYQQVLGQGPQFIFQYYEKEERGRGNFPDRFSARQFPNYSSELNVNALLLGDSALYLCASSLYGDSNQPQHFGDGTRLSIL.

This clone was detected only a few times. This chain links TRBV7-2 with TRBJ2-2; 8 bases map to TRBD2. This CDR3 comprises 15 residues. The ends lost 2 bases at V and 6 bases at J; junction bases unmatched: 5. The germline CDR1 and CDR2 sequences are SGHTA and FQGNSA. CDR3 sequence reads: CASSLTGGLAGELFF. As DNA, the CDR3 is TGTGCCAGCAGCTTAACGGGAGGGTTGGCCGGGGAGCTGTTTTTT. Complete variable domain (other parts from reference TRBV7-2 and TRBJ2-2): GAGVSQSPSNKVTEKGKDVELRCDPISGHTALYWYRQSLGQGLEFLIYFQGNSAPDKSGLPSDRFSAERTGGSVSTLTIQRTQQEDSAVYLCASSLTGGLAGELFFGEGSRLTVL.

V gene TRBV28 combines with J gene TRBJ2-6; possibly TRBD2 for D (6 bases). Germline V gene sequence: CDR1 MDHEN, CDR2 SYDVKM. This CDR3 has 17 amino acids. Trimming shortened V by 5 bases and J by 1 base, and 15 bases separated the two germline ends. The CDR3 sequence is CASSRGRGLSGANVLTF. For the CDR3, the DNA is TGTGCCAGCAGTCGGGGGAGAGGCTTGTCTGGGGCCAACGTCCTGACTTTC.

The chain has TRBV14 and TRBJ1-3, with a weak D call TRBD1 (5 bases). CDR3 length equals 15 residues. The germline V gene encodes CDR1 SGHDN and CDR2 FVKESK. V lost 7 bases to trimming and J lost 4 bases, with 17 bases between them. The CDR3 is CASTPDQGEGNTIYF. In DNA, the CDR3 is TGTGCCAGCACCCCGGACCAGGGCGAAGGAAACACCATATATTTT.

The rearrangement joins TRBV25-1 to TRBJ2-7, with 12 bases aligning to TRBD1. This CDR3 is 15 amino acids long. V lost 6 bases, J lost 6 bases, and 9 bases stayed unmatched. Per germline, CDR1 MGHDK and CDR2 SYGVNS. This CDR3 is CASSLGGTGGTEQYF. The DNA for the CDR3 is TGTGCCAGCAGCCTCGGGGGGACAGGGGGCACCGAGCAGTACTTC.

The chain joins TRBV6-1 to TRBJ2-2; 8 nucleotides match TRBD2. The CDR3 consists of 14 residues. Germline-derived CDR1 and CDR2 are MNHNS and SASEGT. Germline trimming cut 5 bases from V and 1 base from J; bases unmatched to any gene: 0. In DNA, the CDR3 is TGTGCCAGCAGTCTAGCGGGGAACACCGGGGAGCTGTTTTTT. Translated, it gives CASSLAGNTGELFF.

The chain combines TRBV25-1 with TRBJ2-2; D gene unclear. Germline V gene sequence: CDR1 MGHDK, CDR2 SYGVNS. The CDR3 is 16 residues long. V was shortened by 6 bases and J by 5 bases, with 19 bases between the two germline ends. This CDR3 reads CASSTTRLGLTGELFF. CDR3 DNA sequence: TGTGCCAGCAGCACCACCCGGCTAGGCCTTACCGGGGAGCTGTTTTTT.

This clone occurred once. The CDR3 loop reads CASRITSGVDEQFF. The CDR3 region has the DNA TGTGCCAGCAGGATAACTAGCGGGGTGGATGAGCAGTTCTTC. V and J are TRBV11-2 and TRBJ2-1; 10 bases agree with TRBD2. V trimming: 6 bases; J trimming: 8 bases; junction bases outside the gene matches: 7. CDR3 length: 14 residues. Germline assignment: CDR1 SGHAT and CDR2 FQNNGV.

As regards this clone: This sequence is one base from a far larger clone and is likely a read error. The chain is built from TRBV13 and TRBJ2-3; D may be TRBD2 (5 bases). In germline, CDR1 is PRHDT, CDR2 FYEKMQ (reference sequence). The CDR3 totals 14 residues. Trimming took off 3 bases at V and 6 bases at J, with 13 bases between the two ends. The CDR3 region is CASSFSTSSDTQYF. The DNA for the CDR3 is TGTGCCAGCAGCTTTAGCACTAGTAGTGATACGCAGTATTTT.

About this clone: At the DNA level, this CDR3 is encoded by other sequences in the same sample as well. This chain uses TRBV29-1 with TRBJ1-1; possible D gene TRBD1, 6 bases. In germline, CDR1 is SQVTM, CDR2 ANQGSEA. CDR3 length: 13 amino acids. Trimming removed 6 bases at V and 0 bases at J, with 11 bases between. DNA of the CDR3: TGCAGCGTGAAGGGACAACTGAACACTGAAGCTTTCTTT. It is translated as CSVKGQLNTEAFF.

V usage is TRBV7-2 and J usage is TRBJ2-5, with D possibly TRBD2 on 5 matching bases. The germline V and J ends were trimmed by 8 bases and 5 bases, with 18 bases remaining between them. This CDR3 is built from 14 residues. Germline V lookup: CDR1 SGHTA, CDR2 FQGNSA. The CDR3: CASRPWASWETQYF. Here the CDR3 DNA reads TGTGCCAGCCGCCCTTGGGCTAGCTGGGAGACCCAGTACTTC.

This chain connects TRBV5-6 to TRBJ1-5; 7 bases match TRBD1. V lost 2 bases, J lost 0 bases, and 11 bases stayed unmatched. CDR3 length: 18 residues. Germline V gene data show CDR1 as SGHDT and CDR2 as YYEEEE. CDR3 region: CASSFTGTASYSNQPQHF. CDR3 nucleotide sequence: TGTGCCAGCAGCTTTACCGGGACAGCTTCTTATAGCAATCAGCCCCAGCATTTT. The full variable domain, in which reference TRBV5-6 and TRBJ1-5 provide the parts outside the CDR3, is DAGVTQSPTHLIKTRGQQVTLRCSPKSGHDTVSWYQQALGQGPQFIFQYYEEEERQRGNFPDRFSGHQFPNYSSELNVNALLLGDSALYLCASSFTGTASYSNQPQHFGDGTRLSIL.

On this clone: Other DNA sequences in the sample encode the same CDR3. V gene TRBV5-1 combines with J gene TRBJ2-1; 8 bases agree with TRBD2. The CDR3 runs 15 residues. Germline CDR1 reads SGHRS; CDR2 reads YFSETQ. Trimming removed 0 bases from V and 3 bases from J; junction bases left unmatched: 2. CDR3 nucleotides: TGCGCCAGCAGCTTGGGCGGGACTAGCTACAATGAGCAGTTCTTC. Its translation: CASSLGGTSYNEQFF.

The chain recombines TRBV2 with TRBJ1-3, with D perhaps TRBD1 (6 bases). V gave up 6 bases and J gave up 4 bases, with 13 bases separating them. This CDR3 spans 14 amino acids. The germline V gene has CDR1 SNHLY and CDR2 FYNNEI. The chain's CDR3 is CASRLTGIGNTIYF. Written as DNA, the CDR3 is TGTGCCAGCAGGCTGACAGGCATCGGAAACACCATATATTTT. Variable domain in full (rest from reference TRBV2 and TRBJ1-3): EPEVTQTPSHQVTQMGQEVILRCVPISNHLYFYWYRQILGQKVEFLVSFYNNEISEKSEIFDDQFSVERPDGSNFTLKIRSTKLEDSAMYFCASRLTGIGNTIYFGEGSWLTVV.

The gene calls are TRBV2 and TRBJ2-1, with 7 bases that match TRBD1. Per the germline V gene, CDR1 is SNHLY and CDR2 is FYNNEI. The length of the CDR3 is 14 residues. With 5 bases clipped from V and 4 bases from J, the junction kept 5 bases outside the gene matches. The CDR3 DNA reads as TGTGCCAGCAGTACGCAGGGGGAATACAATGAGCAGTTCTTC. It specifies CASSTQGEYNEQFF. Combining the CDR3 with reference TRBV2 and TRBJ2-1 gives the whole variable domain EPEVTQTPSHQVTQMGQEVILRCVPISNHLYFYWYRQILGQKVEFLVSFYNNEISEKSEIFDDQFSVERPDGSNFTLKIRSTKLEDSAMYFCASSTQGEYNEQFFGPGTRLTVL.

V usage is TRBV10-2 and J usage is TRBJ1-2; D gene uncertain. The CDR3 contains 13 residues. V was shortened by 7 bases and J by 8 bases, with 17 bases between the two germline ends. The germline V gene encodes CDR1 WSHSY and CDR2 SAAADI. In DNA form, the CDR3 reads TGCGCCAGCATTGGGTCCCCTATATCGGGCTACACCTTC. Translation: CASIGSPISGYTF.

The DNA for the CDR3 is TGTGCCAGCAGCGGAGGACAGGGGGATCAGCCCCAGCATTTT. Residues: CASSGGQGDQPQHF. V gene TRBV2 combines with J gene TRBJ1-5; TRBD1 matches at 10 bases. Per the germline V gene, CDR1 is SNHLY and CDR2 is FYNNEI. The CDR3 is made up of 14 amino acids. V was pared by 6 bases and J by 5 bases, with 4 bases of the junction left unmatched.

The chain is built from TRBV2 and TRBJ1-1, with a possible D match to TRBD1 (6 bases). With 6 bases removed from V and 1 base from J, the gap between germline ends came to 9 bases. The CDR3 sequence is 13 residues long. Germline CDR1 reads SNHLY; CDR2 reads FYNNEI. The DNA for the CDR3 is TGTGCCAGCAGGCAGGACAGGAACACTGAAGCTTTCTTT. Amino acids: CASRQDRNTEAFF.